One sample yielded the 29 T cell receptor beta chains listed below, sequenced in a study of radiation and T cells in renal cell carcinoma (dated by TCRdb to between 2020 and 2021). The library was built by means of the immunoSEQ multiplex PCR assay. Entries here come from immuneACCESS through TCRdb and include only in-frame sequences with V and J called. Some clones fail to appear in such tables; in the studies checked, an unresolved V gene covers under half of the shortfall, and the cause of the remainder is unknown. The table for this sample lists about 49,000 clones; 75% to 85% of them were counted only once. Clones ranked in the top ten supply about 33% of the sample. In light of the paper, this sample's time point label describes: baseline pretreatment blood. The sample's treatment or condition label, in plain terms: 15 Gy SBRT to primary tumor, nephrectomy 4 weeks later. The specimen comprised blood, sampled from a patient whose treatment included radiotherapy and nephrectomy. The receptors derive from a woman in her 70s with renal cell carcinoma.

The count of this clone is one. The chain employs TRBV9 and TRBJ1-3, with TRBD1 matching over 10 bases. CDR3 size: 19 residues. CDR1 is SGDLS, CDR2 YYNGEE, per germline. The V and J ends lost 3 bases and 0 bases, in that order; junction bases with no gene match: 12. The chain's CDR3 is CASSDRDRGRFSSGNTIYF. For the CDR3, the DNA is TGTGCCAGCAGCGATAGGGACAGGGGCCGTTTCAGCTCTGGAAACACCATATATTTT.

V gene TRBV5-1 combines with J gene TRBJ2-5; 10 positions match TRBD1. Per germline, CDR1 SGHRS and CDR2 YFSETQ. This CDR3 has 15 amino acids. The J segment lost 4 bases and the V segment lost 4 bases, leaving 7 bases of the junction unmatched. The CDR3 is CASSPRRTGGETQYF. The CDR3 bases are TGCGCCAGCAGCCCTAGACGGACAGGGGGAGAGACCCAGTACTTC. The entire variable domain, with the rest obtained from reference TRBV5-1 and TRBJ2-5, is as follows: KAGVTQTPRYLIKTRGQQVTLSCSPISGHRSVSWYQQTPGQGLQFLFEYFSETQRNKGNFPGRFSGRQFSNSRSEMNVSTLELGDSALYLCASSPRRTGGETQYFGPGTRLLVL.

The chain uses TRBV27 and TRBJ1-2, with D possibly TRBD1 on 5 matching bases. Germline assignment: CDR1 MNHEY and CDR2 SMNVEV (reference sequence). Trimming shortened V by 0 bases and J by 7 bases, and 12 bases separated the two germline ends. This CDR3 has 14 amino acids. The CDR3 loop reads CASSLSLGVGGYTF. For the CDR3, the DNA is TGTGCCAGCAGTTTATCGCTGGGGGTGGGTGGCTACACCTTC.

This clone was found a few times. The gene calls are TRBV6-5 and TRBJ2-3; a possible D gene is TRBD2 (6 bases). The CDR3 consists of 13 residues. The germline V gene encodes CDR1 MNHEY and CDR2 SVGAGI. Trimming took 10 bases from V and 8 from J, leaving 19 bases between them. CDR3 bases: TGTGCCACGCAACCTTGGGGGGAAGGTACGCAGTATTTT. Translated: CATQPWGEGTQYF.

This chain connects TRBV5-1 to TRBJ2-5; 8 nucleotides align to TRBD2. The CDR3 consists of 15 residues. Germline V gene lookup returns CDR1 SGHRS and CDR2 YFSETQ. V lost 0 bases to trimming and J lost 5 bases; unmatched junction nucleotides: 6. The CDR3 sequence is CASSLVAGGGETQYF. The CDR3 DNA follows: TGCGCCAGCAGCTTGGTGGCGGGAGGAGGCGAGACCCAGTACTTC. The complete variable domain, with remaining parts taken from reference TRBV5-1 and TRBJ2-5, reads KAGVTQTPRYLIKTRGQQVTLSCSPISGHRSVSWYQQTPGQGLQFLFEYFSETQRNKGNFPGRFSGRQFSNSRSEMNVSTLELGDSALYLCASSLVAGGGETQYFGPGTRLLVL.

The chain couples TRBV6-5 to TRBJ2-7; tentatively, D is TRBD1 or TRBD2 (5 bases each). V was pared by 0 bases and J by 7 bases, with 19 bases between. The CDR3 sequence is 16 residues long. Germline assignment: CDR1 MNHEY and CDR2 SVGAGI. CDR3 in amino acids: CASSYSFRGVGGEQYF. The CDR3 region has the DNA TGTGCCAGCAGTTACTCGTTTCGAGGGGTCGGAGGAGAGCAGTACTTC.

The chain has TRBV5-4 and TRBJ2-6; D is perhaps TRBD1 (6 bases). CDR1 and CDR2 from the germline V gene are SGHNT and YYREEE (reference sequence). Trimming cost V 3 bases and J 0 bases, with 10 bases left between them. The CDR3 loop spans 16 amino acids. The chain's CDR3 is CASSSGQSSGANVLTF. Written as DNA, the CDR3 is TGTGCCAGCAGCTCGGGACAAAGCTCTGGGGCCAACGTCCTGACTTTC.

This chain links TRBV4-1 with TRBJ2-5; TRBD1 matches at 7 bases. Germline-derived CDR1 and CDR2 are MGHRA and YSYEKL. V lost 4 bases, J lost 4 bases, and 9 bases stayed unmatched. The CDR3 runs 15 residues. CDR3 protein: CASSPTGALAETQYF. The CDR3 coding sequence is TGCGCCAGCAGCCCTACAGGGGCCCTCGCAGAGACCCAGTACTTC.

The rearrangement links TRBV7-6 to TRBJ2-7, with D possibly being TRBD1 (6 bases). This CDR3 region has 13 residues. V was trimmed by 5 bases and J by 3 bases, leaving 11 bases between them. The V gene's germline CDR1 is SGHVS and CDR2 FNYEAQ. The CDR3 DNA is TGTGCCAGCAGCCGGACAGCCAGCTACGAGCAGTACTTC. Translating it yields CASSRTASYEQYF.

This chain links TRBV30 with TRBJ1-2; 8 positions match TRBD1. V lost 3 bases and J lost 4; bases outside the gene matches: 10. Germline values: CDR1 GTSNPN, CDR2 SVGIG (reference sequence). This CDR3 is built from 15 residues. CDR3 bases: TGTGCCTGGAGCGATAGACAGGGGAGGTGCTATGGCTACACCTTC. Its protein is CAWSDRQGRCYGYTF. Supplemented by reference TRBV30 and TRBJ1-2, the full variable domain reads SQTIHQWPATLVQPVGSPLSLECTVEGTSNPNLYWYRQAAGRGLQLLFYSVGIGQISSEVPQNLSASRPQDRQFILSSKKLLLSDSGFYLCAWSDRQGRCYGYTFGSGTRLTVV.

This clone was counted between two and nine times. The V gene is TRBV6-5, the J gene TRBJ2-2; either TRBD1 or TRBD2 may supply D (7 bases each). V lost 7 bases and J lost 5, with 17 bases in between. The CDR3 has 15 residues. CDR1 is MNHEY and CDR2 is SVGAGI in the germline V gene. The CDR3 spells CASTQGGSLTGELFF. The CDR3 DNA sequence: TGTGCCAGCACCCAGGGGGGGAGTCTGACCGGGGAGCTGTTTTTT.

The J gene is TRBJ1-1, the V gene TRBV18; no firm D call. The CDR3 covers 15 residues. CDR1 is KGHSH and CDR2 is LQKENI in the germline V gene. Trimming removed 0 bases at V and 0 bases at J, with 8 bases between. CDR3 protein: CASSPPTALNTEAFF. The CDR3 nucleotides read TGTGCCAGCTCACCACCTACAGCCTTGAACACTGAAGCTTTCTTT.

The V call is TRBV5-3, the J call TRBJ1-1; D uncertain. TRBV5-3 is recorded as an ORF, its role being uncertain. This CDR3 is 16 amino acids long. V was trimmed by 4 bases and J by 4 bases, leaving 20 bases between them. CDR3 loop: CARSQHLVRKATEAFF. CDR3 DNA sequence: TGTGCCAGAAGCCAGCACCTGGTTAGAAAAGCCACTGAAGCTTTCTTT.

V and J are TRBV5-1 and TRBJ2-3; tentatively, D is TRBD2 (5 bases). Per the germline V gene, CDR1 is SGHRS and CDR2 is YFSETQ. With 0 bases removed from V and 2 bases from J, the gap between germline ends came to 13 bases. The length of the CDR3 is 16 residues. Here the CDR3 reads CASSLGSGTNTDTQYF. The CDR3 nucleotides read TGCGCCAGCAGCTTGGGGAGCGGAACAAACACAGATACGCAGTATTTT.

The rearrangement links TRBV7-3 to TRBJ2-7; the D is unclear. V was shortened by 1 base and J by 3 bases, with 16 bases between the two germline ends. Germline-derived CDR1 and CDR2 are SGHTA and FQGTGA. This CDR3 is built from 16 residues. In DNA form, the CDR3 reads TGTGCCAGCAGCTTAAGATACTGGGGTTCCTACTACGAGCAGTACTTC. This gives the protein CASSLRYWGSYYEQYF. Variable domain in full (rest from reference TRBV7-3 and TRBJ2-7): GAGVSQTPSNKVTEKGKYVELRCDPISGHTALYWYRQSLGQGPEFLIYFQGTGAADDSGLPNDRFFAVRPEGSVSTLKIQRTERGDSAVYLCASSLRYWGSYYEQYFGPGTRLTVT.

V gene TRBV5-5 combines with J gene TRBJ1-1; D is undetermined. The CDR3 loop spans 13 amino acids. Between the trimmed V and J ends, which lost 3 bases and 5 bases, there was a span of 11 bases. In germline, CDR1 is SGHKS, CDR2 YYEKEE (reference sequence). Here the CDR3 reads CASSSLGDTEAFF. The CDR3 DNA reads TGTGCCAGCAGCTCACTCGGTGATACTGAAGCTTTCTTT.

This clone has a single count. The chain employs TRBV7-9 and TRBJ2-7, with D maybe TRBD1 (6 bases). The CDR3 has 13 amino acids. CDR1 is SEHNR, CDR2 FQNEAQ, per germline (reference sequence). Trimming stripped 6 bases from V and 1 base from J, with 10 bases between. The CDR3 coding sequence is TGTGCCAGCAGTCAAGGGGGATCCTACGAGCAGTACTTC. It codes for CASSQGGSYEQYF.

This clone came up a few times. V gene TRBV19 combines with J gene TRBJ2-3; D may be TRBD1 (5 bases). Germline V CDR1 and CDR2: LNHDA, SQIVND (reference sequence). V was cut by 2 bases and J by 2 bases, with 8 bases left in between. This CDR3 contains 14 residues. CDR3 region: CASSITGNTDTQYF. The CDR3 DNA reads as TGTGCCAGTAGTATAACAGGCAACACAGATACGCAGTATTTT.

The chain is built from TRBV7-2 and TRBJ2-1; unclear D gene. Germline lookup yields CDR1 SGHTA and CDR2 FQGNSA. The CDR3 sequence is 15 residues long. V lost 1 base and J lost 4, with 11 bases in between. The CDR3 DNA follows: TGTGCCAGCAGCTTAGGGGCCCTAGGGTACAATGAGCAGTTCTTC. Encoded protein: CASSLGALGYNEQFF.

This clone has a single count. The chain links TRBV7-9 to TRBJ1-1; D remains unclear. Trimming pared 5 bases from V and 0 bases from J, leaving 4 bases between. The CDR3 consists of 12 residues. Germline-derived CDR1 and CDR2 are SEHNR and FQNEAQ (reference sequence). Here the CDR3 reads CASSPVNTEAFF. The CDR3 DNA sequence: TGTGCCAGCAGCCCGGTGAACACTGAAGCTTTCTTT.

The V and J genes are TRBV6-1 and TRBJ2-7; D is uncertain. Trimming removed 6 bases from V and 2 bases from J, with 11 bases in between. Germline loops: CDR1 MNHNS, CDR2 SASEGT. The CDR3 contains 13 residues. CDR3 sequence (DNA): TGTGCCAGCAGGCTCATTGATCCCTACGAGCAGTACTTC. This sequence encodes CASRLIDPYEQYF.

The CDR3 loop reads CASSLNTDTQYF. The CDR3 DNA reads TGTGCCAGCAGCTTGAACACAGATACGCAGTATTTT. The chain uses TRBV5-4 and TRBJ2-3, with D unclear. The ends were cut back, 1 base at V and 2 bases at J, with 2 bases in the middle. Germline V gene sequence: CDR1 SGHNT, CDR2 YYREEE (reference sequence). This CDR3 comprises 12 residues.

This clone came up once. The CDR3 nucleotides are TGCAGTGAGGCCAGGGAGACTGAAGCTTTCTTT. Amino acids: CSEARETEAFF. The V gene is TRBV20-1, the J gene TRBJ1-1; possibly TRBD1 for D (5 bases). Germline V gives CDR1 DFQATT, CDR2 SNEGSKA (reference sequence). V was pared by 7 bases and J by 5 bases, with 11 bases between. CDR3 length equals 11 residues.

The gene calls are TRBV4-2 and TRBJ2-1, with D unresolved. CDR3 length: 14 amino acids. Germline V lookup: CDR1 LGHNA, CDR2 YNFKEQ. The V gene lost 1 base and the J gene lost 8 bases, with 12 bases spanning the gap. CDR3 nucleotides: TGTGCCAGCAGCCAAGGGAATACTTTCTATGAGCAGTTCTTC. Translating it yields CASSQGNTFYEQFF.

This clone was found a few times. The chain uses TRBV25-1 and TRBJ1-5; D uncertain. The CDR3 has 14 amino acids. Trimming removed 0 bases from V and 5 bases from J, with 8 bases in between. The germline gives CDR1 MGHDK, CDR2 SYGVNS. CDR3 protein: CASSEYFMYQPQHF. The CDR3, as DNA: TGTGCCAGCAGTGAATATTTCATGTATCAGCCCCAGCATTTT.

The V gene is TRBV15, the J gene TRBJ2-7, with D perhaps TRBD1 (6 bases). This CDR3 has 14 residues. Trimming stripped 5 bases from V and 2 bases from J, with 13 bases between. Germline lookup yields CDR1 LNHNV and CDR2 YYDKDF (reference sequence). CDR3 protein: CATSEGQRTYEQYF. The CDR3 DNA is TGTGCCACCAGCGAAGGACAGAGGACCTACGAGCAGTACTTC.

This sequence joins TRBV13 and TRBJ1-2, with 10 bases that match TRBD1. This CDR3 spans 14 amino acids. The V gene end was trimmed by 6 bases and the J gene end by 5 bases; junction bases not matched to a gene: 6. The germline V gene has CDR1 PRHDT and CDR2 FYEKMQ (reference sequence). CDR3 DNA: TGTGCCAGCAGGACAGGGGGCGGGAGGTATGGCTACACCTTC. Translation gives CASRTGGGRYGYTF.

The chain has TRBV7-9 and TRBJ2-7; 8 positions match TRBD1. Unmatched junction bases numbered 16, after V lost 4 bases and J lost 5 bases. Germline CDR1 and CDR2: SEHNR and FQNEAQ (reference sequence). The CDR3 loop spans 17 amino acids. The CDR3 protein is CASSSLIGQGGINEQYF. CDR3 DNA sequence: TGTGCCAGCAGCTCGCTGATCGGACAGGGAGGAATAAACGAGCAGTACTTC.

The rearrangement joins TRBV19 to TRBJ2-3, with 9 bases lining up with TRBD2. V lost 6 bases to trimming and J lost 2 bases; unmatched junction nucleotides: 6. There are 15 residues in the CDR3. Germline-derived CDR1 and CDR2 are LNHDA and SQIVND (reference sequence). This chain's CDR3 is CASSHSGGLTDTQYF. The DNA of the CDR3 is TGTGCCAGTAGCCATAGCGGGGGCCTCACAGATACGCAGTATTTT.